Each of the 5 T cell receptor beta chains below was sequenced from the same sample in a study of control samples from healthy donors and cancer patients. Sequencing used immunoSEQ multiplex PCR; TCRdb keeps in-frame clones, though not all of them. The sample records 110,000 or so clones, roughly 80% being singletons. The sample taken for sequencing was blood. The receptors originated from a woman aged 45-59 years in good health.

J is TRBJ2-1 and V is TRBV5-4; weak D call: TRBD2 (5 bases). The V gene's germline CDR1 is SGHNT and CDR2 YYREEE (reference sequence). The CDR3 spans 14 residues. V dropped 3 bases and J dropped 6 bases, with 13 bases sitting between them. In DNA, the CDR3 is TGTGCCAGCAGCTCGCCCGAGGGAATCAATGAGCAGTTCTTC. Translation gives CASSSPEGINEQFF.

As concerns this clone: A read error may explain this, as a much larger clone is one base away. V is TRBV5-8 and J is TRBJ2-1, with D possibly TRBD1 on 6 matching bases. The length of the CDR3 is 13 residues. Per germline, CDR1 SGHTS and CDR2 YDEGEE. The CDR3 sequence: CVSSPLNRDEQFF. CDR3 nucleotide sequence: TGTGTCAGCAGCCCCCTGAACAGGGATGAGCAGTTCTTC.

V is TRBV6-2 or TRBV6-3 and J is TRBJ1-2; 8 bases are a match to TRBD1. This CDR3 has 16 residues. In germline, CDR1 is MNHEY, CDR2 SVGEGT. Trimming removed 2 bases from V and 7 bases from J; junction bases left unmatched: 12. In DNA form, the CDR3 reads TGTGCCAGCAGTTACCGTTGGACAGGGTGGGCCGGTGGCTACACCTTC. This codes for CASSYRWTGWAGGYTF.

The chain employs TRBV9 and TRBJ2-7, with D tentatively TRBD2 (7 bases). V lost 0 bases, J lost 2 bases, and 12 bases lay in between. This CDR3 comprises 15 residues. Germline CDR1 is SGDLS and CDR2 is YYNGEE. The CDR3: CASSVGAGATYEQYF. CDR3 DNA: TGTGCCAGCAGCGTAGGGGCGGGGGCGACCTACGAGCAGTACTTC.

DNA of the CDR3: TGTGCCAGCAGCTTGGGGGACAGGCAACAAGAGACCCAGTACTTC. Translation: CASSLGDRQQETQYF. J is TRBJ2-5 and V is TRBV5-4; 8 bases agree with TRBD1. The CDR3 is 15 residues long. CDR1 is SGHNT, CDR2 YYREEE, per germline (reference sequence). J was trimmed by 2 bases and V by 0 bases; bases with no gene match: 3. Complete variable domain (other parts from reference TRBV5-4 and TRBJ2-5): ETGVTQSPTHLIKTRGQQVTLRCSSQSGHNTVSWYQQALGQGPQFIFQYYREEENGRGNFPPRFSGLQFPNYSSELNVNALELDDSALYLCASSLGDRQQETQYFGPGTRLLVL.